This TCR gamma chain was documented in a study of Vδ1+ human thymocytes. Extracted RNA was reverse transcribed into cDNA. The CDR3 regions were amplified by multiplex PCR from V-gene primers to a constant-region primer. TCRdb used CATT to re-call clones from the multiplex PCR reads. This table has more than 9,000 gamma-chain clones, around 40% appearing once. Concerning this clone itself: Antigen: not known. Other DNA sequences in the sample encode the same CDR3.

After alphabeta T cell depletion, CD3+ Vdelta1+ Vdelta2- thymocytes were sorted. Between about 96% and 99.6% of sorted thymocytes were Vdelta1+. Per germline, CDR1 GITISATS and CDR2 ISYDGTV (reference sequence). V gave up 0 bases and J gave up 12 bases; unmatched junction bases: 5. The CDR3 runs 11 residues. Study results and caveats: Unexpected Vdelta2 sequences could cause misinterpretation of bulk repertoire data. Despite high sort purity, roughly 19% of thymic T cell receptor delta sequences were Vdelta2. Highly polyclonal TRG and TRD repertoires with Gaussian CDR3 length distributions appeared in thymus.

The sequence was obtained from a boy in the first two years of life who had congenital heart surgery. The chain links TRGV9 to TRGJ1 or TRGJ2. The sequenced sample was Vdelta1+ gamma-delta thymocytes from the thymus. Stated subset: FACS-sorted CD3+ TCRalphabeta- TCRVdelta1+ TCRVdelta2- thymocytes. The chain's CDR3 is CALWEVRRKLF. CDR3 bases: TGTGCCTTGTGGGAGGTGCGAAGGAAACTCTTT.